This is a list of T cell receptor beta chains from one sample in a study of regulatory T cells in long-lasting Graves disease. TCRdb ran MiXCR on the multiplex PCR reads and lists one entry per CDR3 protein. The sample has 520,000 or so distinct CDR3 sequences; 12% are singletons. This sample also appeared in a second study, on T cells in Graves' hyperthyroidism and ophthalmopathy.

The sample was peripheral blood mononuclear cells (PBMCs), taken at new diagnosis, from a patient treated with antithyroid drugs. The receptors were gathered from a woman in her 30s with Graves disease. Each CDR3 is given with its conserved first and last residue.

J gene: TRBJ1-1; V gene: TRBV30; CDR3 protein: CASGHMNTEAFF
J gene: TRBJ2-7; V gene: TRBV11-2; CDR3 protein: CASSFPYSGTYEQYF
J gene: TRBJ2-1; V gene: TRBV7-9; CDR3 protein: CASSSPRGGGQDYNEQFF
J gene: TRBJ1-1; V gene: TRBV19; CDR3 protein: CASSPRIEAFF
J gene: TRBJ2-7; V gene: TRBV11-2; CDR3 protein: CASSPSSGRPGEQYF
J gene: TRBJ2-1; V gene: TRBV3-1; CDR3 protein: CASSLNSAPYNEQFF
J gene: TRBJ2-1; V gene: TRBV3-1; CDR3 protein: CASSQDRTSGTYNEQFF
J gene: TRBJ1-4; V gene: TRBV12-3/TRBV12-4; CDR3 protein: CASRPLGGPGGEKLFF
J gene: TRBJ2-1; V gene: TRBV4-2; CDR3 protein: CASSQDAASGSNEQFF
J gene: TRBJ2-7; V gene: TRBV3-2; CDR3 protein: CASSQRGSGRASSYEQYF
J gene: TRBJ1-2; V gene: TRBV5-1; CDR3 protein: CASSLGQVPMVYGYTF
J gene: TRBJ2-5; V gene: TRBV11-3; CDR3 protein: CASSLGAIQETQYF
J gene: TRBJ2-1; V gene: TRBV4-3; CDR3 protein: CASSQGFTGNNEQFF
J gene: TRBJ2-7; V gene: TRBV4-2; CDR3 protein: CASSLPQGYGPYEQYF
J gene: TRBJ2-3; V gene: TRBV28; CDR3 protein: CASKSFSDPSTDTQYF
J gene: TRBJ2-7; V gene: TRBV6-9; CDR3 protein: CASSYPPTSGSFHEQYF
J gene: TRBJ2-5; V gene: TRBV11-3; CDR3 protein: CASSSGTGLETQYF
J gene: TRBJ2-7; V gene: TRBV20-1; CDR3 protein: CSARDGGTGYGEQYF
J gene: TRBJ2-5; V gene: TRBV5-1; CDR3 protein: CASHRDWQETQYF
J gene: TRBJ1-1; V gene: TRBV6-5; CDR3 protein: CASSYDRINTEAFF
J gene: TRBJ2-1; V gene: TRBV2; CDR3 protein: CARAGGESYNEQFF
J gene: TRBJ1-1; V gene: TRBV2; CDR3 protein: CASSQGAAFF
J gene: TRBJ1-1; V gene: TRBV2; CDR3 protein: CASSDGNPEAFF
J gene: TRBJ2-7; V gene: TRBV7-2; CDR3 protein: CASSSRLYEQYF